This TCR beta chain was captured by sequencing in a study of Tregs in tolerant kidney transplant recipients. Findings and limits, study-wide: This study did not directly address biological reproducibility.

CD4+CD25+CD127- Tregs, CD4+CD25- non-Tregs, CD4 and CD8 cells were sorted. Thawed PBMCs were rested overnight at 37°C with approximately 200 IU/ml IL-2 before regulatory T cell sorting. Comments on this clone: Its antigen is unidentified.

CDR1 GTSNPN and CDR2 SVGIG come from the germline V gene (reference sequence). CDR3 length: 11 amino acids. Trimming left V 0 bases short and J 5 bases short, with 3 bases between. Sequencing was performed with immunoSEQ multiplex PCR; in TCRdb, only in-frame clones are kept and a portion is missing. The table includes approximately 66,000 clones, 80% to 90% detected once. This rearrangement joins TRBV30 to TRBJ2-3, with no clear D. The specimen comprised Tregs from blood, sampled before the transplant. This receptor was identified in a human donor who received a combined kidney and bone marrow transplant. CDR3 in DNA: TGTGCCTGGAGTGTACAAGATACGCAGTATTTT. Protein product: CAWSVQDTQYF.